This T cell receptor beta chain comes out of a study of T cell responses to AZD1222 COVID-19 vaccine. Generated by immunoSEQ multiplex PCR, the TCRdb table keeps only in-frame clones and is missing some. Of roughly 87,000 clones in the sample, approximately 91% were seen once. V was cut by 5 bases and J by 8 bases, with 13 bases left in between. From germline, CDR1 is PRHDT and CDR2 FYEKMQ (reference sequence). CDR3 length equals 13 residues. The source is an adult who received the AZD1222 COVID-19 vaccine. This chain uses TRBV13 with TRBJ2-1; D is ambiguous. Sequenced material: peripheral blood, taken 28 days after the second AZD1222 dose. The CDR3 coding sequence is TGTGCCAGCAGCCCCCGTGAGACCTATGAGCAGTTCTTC. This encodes CASSPRETYEQFF.